This TCR beta chain originates from a study of blood T cell repertoires in COVID-19. Study-level information: The United States, Italy and Spain provided the acute and convalescent COVID-19 samples. T cells, B-cell-depleted T cells, or PBMCs provided the cDNA or gDNA that served as material.

CDR3 length equals 15 residues. J gave up 7 bases and V 4 bases, and 6 bases lay outside the gene matches. Germline loops: CDR1 KGHDR, CDR2 SFDVKD. Study processing details: Reference gene primer amplification yielded estimated nucleated cell counts. Assay: immunoSEQ multiplex PCR; the TCRdb copy retains only in-frame clones and omits some. V, J and clone size derive from that table, while D and trimming were established from the DNA sequence. In the table there are about 210,000 clones, around 91% of which are singletons. This TCR was sampled from a woman aged 40-49 years with acute or convalescent COVID-19. Sample: peripheral blood. The gene calls are TRBV24-1 and TRBJ2-5, with 12 bases lining up with TRBD1. The CDR3 DNA reads TGTGCCACCAGTGAACGGGACAGGGGGCTCGGGACCCAGTACTTC. It translates to CATSERDRGLGTQYF.